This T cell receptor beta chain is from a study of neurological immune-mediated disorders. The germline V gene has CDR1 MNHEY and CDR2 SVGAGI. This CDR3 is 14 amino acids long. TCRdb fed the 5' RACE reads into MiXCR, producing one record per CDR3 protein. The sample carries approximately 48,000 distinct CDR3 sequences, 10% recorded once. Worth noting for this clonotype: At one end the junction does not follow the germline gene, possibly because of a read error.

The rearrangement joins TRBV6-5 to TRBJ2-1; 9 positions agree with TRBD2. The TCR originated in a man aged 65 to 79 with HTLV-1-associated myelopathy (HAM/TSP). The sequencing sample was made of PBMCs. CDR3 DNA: TGTGCCGAAGGCTGGCGGGAGGGCCTGAATGAGCGGTTCTTC. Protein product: CAEGWREGLNERFF.